The 15 T cell receptor beta chains reported below all come from one sample, sequenced in a study of cytomegalovirus exposure and HLA in healthy donors. The PCR made use of 60 Vbeta and 13 Jbeta primers. Generated by immunoSEQ multiplex PCR, the TCRdb table keeps only in-frame clones and is missing some. This repertoire shows tens of thousands of clones, about two thirds found once; its top ten account for just over 8%. Sequencing was carried out using PBMCs. The receptors shown here come from a man aged 60 to 75 in good health and CMV-seronegative.

This rearrangement joins TRBV5-4 to TRBJ1-2; possibly TRBD1 for D (5 bases). Germline V gives CDR1 SGHNT, CDR2 YYREEE (reference sequence). This CDR3 region has 14 residues. Trimming pared 0 bases from V and 5 bases from J, leaving 11 bases between. Here the CDR3 DNA reads TGTGCCAGCAGCTTGGTTGACAGACTTTATGGCTACACCTTC. Translation gives CASSLVDRLYGYTF.

This rearrangement joins TRBV11-3 to TRBJ2-1; 10 positions match TRBD2. Per germline, CDR1 SGHNT and CDR2 YENEEA. J was trimmed by 7 bases and V by 3 bases; bases with no gene match: 6. The CDR3 runs to 15 residues. The CDR3 here is CASSLGGTSDNEQFF. In nucleotides, the CDR3 is TGTGCCAGCAGCTTGGGTGGGACTAGCGATAATGAGCAGTTCTTC.

This chain uses TRBV28 with TRBJ2-2, with D maybe TRBD2 (5 bases). Per germline, CDR1 MDHEN and CDR2 SYDVKM. The CDR3 length is 11 residues. Here the CDR3 reads CGTTTPGELFF. The CDR3 nucleotides read TGTGGGACGACTACCCCCGGGGAGCTGTTTTTT. The whole variable domain, filled in from reference TRBV28 and TRBJ2-2, reads DVKVTQSSRYLVKRTGEKVFLECVQDMDHENMFWYRQDPGLGLRLIYFSYDVKMKEKGDIPEGYSVSREKKERFSLILESASTNQTSMYLCGTTTPGELFFGEGSRLTVL.

This clone showed up just a few times. CDR3 nucleotides: TGTGCCAGCAGCTTGGTTATCGGGACATCAAACACCGGGGAGCTGTTTTTT. This gives the protein CASSLVIGTSNTGELFF. The chain employs TRBV5-8 and TRBJ2-2; D might be TRBD1 (6 bases). Germline V CDR1 and CDR2: SGHTS, YDEGEE. The V and J ends lost 0 bases and 2 bases respectively, with 14 bases between them. The length of the CDR3 is 17 residues.

The rearrangement uses TRBV9 and TRBJ1-6; TRBD1 aligns across 9 bases. From germline, CDR1 is SGDLS and CDR2 YYNGEE. The CDR3 spans 14 residues. The ends lost 3 bases at V and 13 bases at J; junction bases unmatched: 8. CDR3 nucleotide sequence: TGTGCCAGCAGCGCCGGGACAGGGTTAGCCCCCCTCCACTTT. It codes for CASSAGTGLAPLHF.

The chain employs TRBV7-2 and TRBJ2-7; 11 bases agree with TRBD1. The V gene's germline CDR1 is SGHTA and CDR2 FQGNSA. Trimming took 5 bases from V and 3 from J; bases not matched to a gene: 6. The CDR3 loop spans 15 amino acids. The DNA for the CDR3 is TGTGCCAGCAGCCTCCACGGGACAGGGGGCTACGAGCAGTACTTC. It encodes CASSLHGTGGYEQYF.

The chain carries TRBV19 and TRBJ1-2; no clear D gene. The V end was cut by 3 bases, the J end by 2 bases, with 13 bases between. The germline CDR1 and CDR2 sequences are LNHDA and SQIVND (reference sequence). The length of the CDR3 is 15 residues. CDR3 bases: TGTGCCAGTAGTATGGAGGGCTTTGGGAACTATGGCTACACCTTC. Its translation: CASSMEGFGNYGYTF.

This clone was counted a few times. The chain combines TRBV5-1 with TRBJ2-7; TRBD2 matches at 8 bases. CDR1 SGHRS and CDR2 YFSETQ come from the germline V gene. CDR3 length equals 16 residues. Trimming cost V 0 bases and J 6 bases; bases outside gene matches: 11. CDR3 sequence (DNA): TGCGCCAGCAGCTTGGCCGGCGGGACTAGTCAGCCCGAGCAGTACTTC. It codes for CASSLAGGTSQPEQYF. Full variable domain (outside the CDR3, taken from reference TRBV5-1 and TRBJ2-7): KAGVTQTPRYLIKTRGQQVTLSCSPISGHRSVSWYQQTPGQGLQFLFEYFSETQRNKGNFPGRFSGRQFSNSRSEMNVSTLELGDSALYLCASSLAGGTSQPEQYFGPGTRLTVT.

This clone was observed a few times. The chain is built from TRBV7-2 and TRBJ1-5, with TRBD1 as a possible D gene (5 bases). Germline V gene data show CDR1 as SGHTA and CDR2 as FQGNSA. The length of the CDR3 is 12 residues. V dropped 2 bases and J dropped 15 bases, with 14 bases sitting between them. The CDR3 loop is CASSLIGVPTHF. In DNA, the CDR3 is TGTGCCAGCAGCTTAATAGGGGTCCCTACGCATTTT.

The V and J genes are TRBV6-1 and TRBJ1-1; D possibly corresponds to TRBD1 (6 bases). CDR3 length: 14 residues. CDR1 MNHNS and CDR2 SASEGT come from the germline V gene. V gave up 2 bases and J gave up 3 bases, with 10 bases separating them. Written as DNA, the CDR3 is TGTGCCAGCAGTGAACCAACAGGGTACACTGAAGCTTTCTTT. Its protein is CASSEPTGYTEAFF.

The chain uses TRBV29-1 and TRBJ1-3, with unresolved D. CDR3 length: 14 residues. The germline V gene has CDR1 SQVTM and CDR2 ANQGSEA. Trimming stripped 5 bases from V and 0 bases from J, with 11 bases between. The CDR3, as DNA: TGCAGCGTTAGCGGAGGGTACTCTGGAAACACCATATATTTT. Protein: CSVSGGYSGNTIYF. The whole variable domain, filled in from reference TRBV29-1 and TRBJ1-3, reads SAVISQKPSRDICQRGTSLTIQCQVDSQVTMMFWYRQQPGQSLTLIATANQGSEATYESGFVIDKFPISRPNLTFSTLTVSNMSPEDSSIYLCSVSGGYSGNTIYFGEGSWLTVV.

This clone turned up a few times. The chain is built from TRBV5-6 and TRBJ2-3; 8 bases line up with TRBD2. The CDR3 length is 15 residues. V gave up 4 bases and J gave up 3 bases; unmatched junction bases: 7. Germline CDR1 and CDR2: SGHDT and YYEEEE. CDR3 protein: CASSPGLVRTDTQYF. As DNA, the CDR3 is TGTGCCAGCAGCCCGGGACTAGTGAGGACAGATACGCAGTATTTT. Full variable domain (outside the CDR3, taken from reference TRBV5-6 and TRBJ2-3): DAGVTQSPTHLIKTRGQQVTLRCSPKSGHDTVSWYQQALGQGPQFIFQYYEEEERQRGNFPDRFSGHQFPNYSSELNVNALLLGDSALYLCASSPGLVRTDTQYFGPGTRLTVL.

In its sample, this clone was seen once. This sequence joins TRBV7-2 and TRBJ2-4; 8 bases are shared with TRBD2. The CDR3 length is 19 residues. With 2 bases clipped from V and 1 base from J, the junction kept 13 bases outside the gene matches. Germline V CDR1 and CDR2: SGHTA, FQGNSA. The CDR3 coding sequence is TGTGCCAGCAGCTTAAGCGGGGGTGACCTCCAGTGGGCCAAAAACATTCAGTACTTC. Translation: CASSLSGGDLQWAKNIQYF.

This clone was counted between two and nine times. The rearrangement uses TRBV28 and TRBJ2-1, with 7 bases fitting TRBD2. V was pared by 6 bases and J by 4 bases, with 12 bases of the junction left unmatched. Germline CDR1 reads MDHEN; CDR2 reads SYDVKM. CDR3 length: 16 amino acids. This CDR3 reads CASRYGMRESYNEQFF. DNA for the CDR3: TGTGCCAGCAGGTACGGGATGCGGGAGTCTTACAATGAGCAGTTCTTC.

The DNA of the CDR3 is TGTGCCAGCAATGGGGCGGGAGGGCCCTACAATGAGCAGTTCTTC. It specifies CASNGAGGPYNEQFF. V usage is TRBV27 and J usage is TRBJ2-1; 9 bases map to TRBD2. This CDR3 comprises 15 residues. V shed 7 bases and J 2 bases; nucleotides not matched to a gene: 6. Germline CDR1 is MNHEY and CDR2 is SMNVEV (reference sequence).